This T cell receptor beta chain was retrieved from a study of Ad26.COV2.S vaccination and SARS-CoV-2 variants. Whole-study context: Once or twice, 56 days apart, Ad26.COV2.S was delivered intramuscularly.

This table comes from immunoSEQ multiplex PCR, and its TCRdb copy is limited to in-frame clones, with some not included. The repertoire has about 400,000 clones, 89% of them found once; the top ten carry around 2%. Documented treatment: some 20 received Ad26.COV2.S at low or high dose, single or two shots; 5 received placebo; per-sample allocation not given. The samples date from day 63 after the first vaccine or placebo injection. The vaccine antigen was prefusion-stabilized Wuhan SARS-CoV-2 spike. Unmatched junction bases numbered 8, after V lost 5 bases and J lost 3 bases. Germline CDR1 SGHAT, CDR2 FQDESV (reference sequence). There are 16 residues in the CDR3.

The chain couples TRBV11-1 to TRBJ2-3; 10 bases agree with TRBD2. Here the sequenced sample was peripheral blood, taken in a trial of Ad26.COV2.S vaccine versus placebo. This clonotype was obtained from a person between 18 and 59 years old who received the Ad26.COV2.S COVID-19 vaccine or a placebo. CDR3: CASSTQREGPTDTQYF. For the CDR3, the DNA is TGTGCCAGCAGCACTCAGCGGGAGGGCCCAACAGATACGCAGTATTTT.